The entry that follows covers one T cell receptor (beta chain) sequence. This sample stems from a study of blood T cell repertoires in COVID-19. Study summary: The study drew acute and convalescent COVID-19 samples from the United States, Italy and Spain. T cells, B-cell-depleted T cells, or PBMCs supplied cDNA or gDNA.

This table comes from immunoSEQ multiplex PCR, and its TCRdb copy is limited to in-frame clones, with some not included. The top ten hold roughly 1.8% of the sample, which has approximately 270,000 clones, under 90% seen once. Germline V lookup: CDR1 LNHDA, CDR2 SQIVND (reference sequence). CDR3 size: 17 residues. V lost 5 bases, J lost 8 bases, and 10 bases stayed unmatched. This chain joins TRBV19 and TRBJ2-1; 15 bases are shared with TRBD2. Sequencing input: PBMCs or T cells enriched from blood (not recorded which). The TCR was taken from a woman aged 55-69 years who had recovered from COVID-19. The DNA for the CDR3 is TGTGCCAGTAGTCCTCGGACTAGCGGGGGGGCCGTCCATGAGCAGTTCTTC. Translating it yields CASSPRTSGGAVHEQFF.